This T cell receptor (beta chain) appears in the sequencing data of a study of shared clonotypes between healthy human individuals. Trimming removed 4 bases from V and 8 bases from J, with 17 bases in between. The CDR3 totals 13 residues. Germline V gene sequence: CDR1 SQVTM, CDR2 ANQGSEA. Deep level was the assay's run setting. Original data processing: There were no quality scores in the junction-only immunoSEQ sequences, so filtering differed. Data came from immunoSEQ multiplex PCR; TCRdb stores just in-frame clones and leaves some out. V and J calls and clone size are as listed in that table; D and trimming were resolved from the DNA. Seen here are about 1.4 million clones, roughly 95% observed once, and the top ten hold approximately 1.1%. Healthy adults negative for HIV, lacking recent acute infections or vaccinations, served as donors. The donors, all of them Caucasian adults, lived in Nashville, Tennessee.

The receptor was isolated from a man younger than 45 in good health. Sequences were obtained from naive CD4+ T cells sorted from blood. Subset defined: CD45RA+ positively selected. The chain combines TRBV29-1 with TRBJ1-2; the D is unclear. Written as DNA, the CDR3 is TGCAGCGTTGCCCGAAATTATGGTAAGGGCTACACCTTC. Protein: CSVARNYGKGYTF.